What follows are 27 T cell receptor beta chains derived from one specimen sequenced in a study of T cells after yellow fever vaccination. TCRdb processed the 5' RACE reads anew with MiXCR; each CDR3 protein has one entry. This repertoire shows about 320,000 distinct CDR3 sequences, around 4.3% found once; its top ten account for roughly 21%. The sequenced sample was PBMCs, obtained 15 days after the yellow fever booster vaccination. These receptor sequences come from a man aged 18 to 30 who received the YFV17D yellow fever vaccine.

This clonotype was seen more than once but under ten times. The V gene is TRBV6-1, the J gene TRBJ1-2; TRBD1 matches at 7 bases. Germline values: CDR1 MNHNS, CDR2 SASEGT. CDR3 length equals 15 residues. V lost 5 bases and J lost 0; bases outside the gene matches: 6. As DNA, the CDR3 is TGTGCCAGCAGTCGGACAGGTTCACCTAACTATGGCTACACCTTC. Protein sequence: CASSRTGSPNYGYTF.

The CDR3 here is CASRPGFSSYNEQFF. The CDR3 DNA sequence: TGTGCCAGCAGGCCTGGGTTCAGCTCCTACAATGAGCAGTTCTTC. The gene calls are TRBV12-3 or TRBV12-4 and TRBJ2-1; D gene unclear. This CDR3 region has 15 residues. V was cut by 6 bases and J by 0 bases, with 12 bases left in between.

This clonotype came up a few times. The V call is TRBV2, the J call TRBJ2-7; D gene ambiguous. This CDR3 is 12 amino acids long. The V gene lost 6 bases and the J gene lost 3 bases, with 9 bases spanning the gap. Germline CDR1 SNHLY, CDR2 FYNNEI. This CDR3 is CASRDPLYEQYF. CDR3 nucleotides: TGTGCCAGCAGGGACCCACTCTACGAGCAGTACTTC. The complete variable domain, with remaining parts taken from reference TRBV2 and TRBJ2-7, reads EPEVTQTPSHQVTQMGQEVILRCVPISNHLYFYWYRQILGQKVEFLVSFYNNEISEKSEIFDDQFSVERPDGSNFTLKIRSTKLEDSAMYFCASRDPLYEQYFGPGTRLTVT.

This chain joins TRBV7-6 and TRBJ1-1; maybe TRBD1 (5 bases). Trimming removed 5 bases at V and 0 bases at J, with 16 bases between. Looked up from germline, CDR1 is SGHVS and CDR2 is FNYEAQ. CDR3 length equals 16 residues. CDR3 sequence reads: CASSPNRPGMNTEAFF. As DNA, the CDR3 is TGTGCCAGCAGCCCAAACAGGCCGGGGATGAACACTGAAGCTTTCTTT.

The sample holds a few counts of this clonotype. In DNA form, the CDR3 reads TGTGCCAGTAGTAGCCCAAAGGGGAACTCTAACTATGGCTACACCTTC. Protein: CASSSPKGNSNYGYTF. The V gene is TRBV19, the J gene TRBJ1-2; D might be TRBD1 (5 bases). CDR1 is LNHDA, CDR2 SQIVND, per germline (reference sequence). V lost 4 bases and J 0 bases, leaving 15 bases between the germline ends. CDR3 length: 16 amino acids.

This clonotype occurred a few times. CDR3 nucleotides: TGTGCTACCGACCGGGTTGGCGAGACCCAGTACTTC. Encoded protein: CATDRVGETQYF. V is TRBV5-3 and J is TRBJ2-5; D uncertain. TRBV5-3 is flagged as an ORF with uncertain function. The CDR3 covers 12 residues.

The rearrangement joins TRBV6-1 to TRBJ1-4; unclear D gene. V gave up 0 bases and J gave up 0 bases, with 8 bases separating them. CDR1 is MNHNS and CDR2 is SASEGT in the germline V gene. CDR3 length: 16 residues. In DNA form, the CDR3 reads TGTGCCAGCAGTGAAGCCCGCCGGGCAACTAATGAAAAACTGTTTTTT. This codes for CASSEARRATNEKLFF.

This clonotype has ten or more counts. The rearrangement links TRBV24-1 to TRBJ2-1, with TRBD1 matching over 8 bases. The germline V gene has CDR1 KGHDR and CDR2 SFDVKD. The length of the CDR3 is 16 residues. V lost 3 bases to trimming and J lost 6 bases; unmatched junction nucleotides: 9. CDR3 in DNA: TGTGCCACCAGTGATAGGACAGGGAGTGGGGGCAATGAGCAGTTCTTC. Translation: CATSDRTGSGGNEQFF.

In this sample, this clonotype turned up a few times. The chain carries TRBV7-2 and TRBJ2-7; the D call may be TRBD1 or TRBD2 (6 bases each). V was cut by 5 bases and J by 1 base, with 12 bases left in between. Germline V gene sequence: CDR1 SGHTA, CDR2 FQGNSA. The CDR3 covers 14 residues. CDR3 nucleotide sequence: TGTGCCAGCAGCCCGGGGGCCACGTCCTACGAGCAGTACTTC. It encodes CASSPGATSYEQYF.

This clonotype was counted many times. The V call is TRBV28, the J call TRBJ2-5; TRBD2 aligns across 10 bases. Germline-derived CDR1 and CDR2 are MDHEN and SYDVKM. CDR3 length: 15 residues. The V segment lost 5 bases and the J segment 5 bases; nucleotides outside the gene matches: 8. The CDR3 protein is CASSLGLATGETQYF. CDR3 in DNA: TGTGCCAGCAGTCTGGGACTAGCGACCGGCGAGACCCAGTACTTC.

The V gene is TRBV9, the J gene TRBJ1-6; 8 bases fit TRBD1. There are 16 residues in the CDR3. Germline CDR1 SGDLS, CDR2 YYNGEE. The ends lost 0 bases at V and 4 bases at J; junction bases unmatched: 3. CDR3 amino acids: CASSVGTGGYNSPLHF. The CDR3 DNA follows: TGTGCCAGCAGCGTAGGAACAGGGGGTTATAATTCACCCCTCCACTTT.

V gene TRBV11-2 combines with J gene TRBJ2-3; TRBD2 matches at 9 bases. The V segment lost 7 bases and the J segment 8 bases; nucleotides outside the gene matches: 16. This CDR3 region has 16 residues. Germline V gene lookup returns CDR1 SGHAT and CDR2 FQNNGV. The DNA of the CDR3 is TGTGCCAGCAATCGTGAGGGGACTAGCAAGTCGGGTACGCAGTATTTT. This gives the protein CASNREGTSKSGTQYF.

This clonotype was observed many times. The rearrangement links TRBV7-2 to TRBJ2-5; 7 bases line up with TRBD2. V trimming: 5 bases; J trimming: 3 bases; junction bases outside the gene matches: 15. The CDR3 has 17 residues. The germline V gene encodes CDR1 SGHTA and CDR2 FQGNSA. The CDR3 here is CASSRLSLVRGKETQYF. Written as DNA, the CDR3 is TGTGCCAGCAGCCGCCTATCGTTGGTGCGGGGGAAAGAGACCCAGTACTTC.

This clonotype was counted many times. V and J are TRBV9 and TRBJ2-3, with 9 bases fitting TRBD2. V lost 0 bases to trimming and J lost 4 bases; unmatched junction nucleotides: 6. The CDR3 runs to 16 residues. CDR1 and CDR2 from the germline V gene are SGDLS and YYNGEE. CDR3 residues: CASSVGSLAGSDTQYF. In nucleotides, the CDR3 is TGTGCCAGCAGCGTAGGATCACTAGCGGGTTCAGATACGCAGTATTTT.

This clonotype was counted a few times. The chain is built from TRBV6-2 or TRBV6-3 and TRBJ2-4, with D maybe TRBD2 (6 bases). CDR3 length: 17 amino acids. The V end lost 6 bases, the J end lost 3 bases, and 21 bases lay between the germline ends. CDR1 and CDR2 from the germline V gene are MNHEY and SVGEGT. The CDR3 here is CASSLPLRELIKNIQYF. The CDR3 DNA reads TGTGCCAGCAGCCTCCCTCTCCGGGAGCTAATCAAAAACATTCAGTACTTC.

This chain connects TRBV7-2 to TRBJ2-1, with 8 bases aligning to TRBD1. Germline V gives CDR1 SGHTA, CDR2 FQGNSA. The CDR3 has 14 residues. V shed 4 bases and J 9 bases; nucleotides not matched to a gene: 8. CDR3 DNA sequence: TGTGCCAGCAGCTCCGGGACAGGAATCGGTGAGCAGTTCTTC. Translated: CASSSGTGIGEQFF.

This clonotype was seen a single time. The V call is TRBV11-3, the J call TRBJ2-1; the match to TRBD2 covers 10 bases. Trimming removed 5 bases from V and 9 bases from J; junction bases left unmatched: 7. The CDR3 is 14 residues long. Germline assignment: CDR1 SGHNT and CDR2 YENEEA. CDR3 sequence reads: CASSKRGGSGEQFF. The CDR3 nucleotides read TGTGCCAGCAGCAAGCGGGGGGGCTCGGGTGAGCAGTTCTTC.

V is TRBV7-2 and J is TRBJ2-2, with unresolved D. Germline assignment: CDR1 SGHTA and CDR2 FQGNSA. The CDR3 runs to 15 residues. V was pared by 1 base and J by 5 bases, with 11 bases between. The CDR3 is CASSLGRGLTGELFF. CDR3 nucleotide sequence: TGTGCCAGCAGCTTAGGTCGCGGCCTAACCGGGGAGCTGTTTTTT.

A few counts support this clonotype. This sequence joins TRBV7-9 and TRBJ1-4; D perhaps matches TRBD1 (6 bases). V was clipped by 5 bases and J by 8 bases, with 21 bases between them. Germline V gives CDR1 SEHNR, CDR2 FQNEAQ (reference sequence). The CDR3 covers 16 residues. The CDR3 loop is CASSLRGGHREEKLFF. Here the CDR3 DNA reads TGTGCCAGCAGCCTAAGAGGGGGGCACAGAGAGGAAAAACTGTTTTTT.

This clonotype has at least ten counts. This rearrangement joins TRBV4-3 to TRBJ2-1; D perhaps matches TRBD1 (5 bases). The CDR3 covers 14 residues. Germline V gene data show CDR1 as LGHNA and CDR2 as YSLEER. Trimming took 9 bases from V and 7 from J, leaving 19 bases between them. The CDR3 protein is CASSTDYKGNEQFF. The CDR3 DNA sequence: TGCGCCAGTTCGACGGATTACAAGGGGAATGAGCAGTTCTTC.

In this sample, this clonotype turned up many times. CDR3 protein: CSARDAGEYEQYF. The CDR3 nucleotides read TGCAGTGCTAGAGATGCGGGGGAGTACGAGCAGTACTTC. The J gene is TRBJ2-7, the V gene TRBV20-1; 7 nucleotides match TRBD2. There are 13 residues in the CDR3. Germline trimming cut 0 bases from V and 4 bases from J; bases unmatched to any gene: 3. Per the germline V gene, CDR1 is DFQATT and CDR2 is SNEGSKA (reference sequence).

The chain uses TRBV30 and TRBJ1-1; TRBD1 agrees at 8 bases. The CDR3 covers 14 residues. J was trimmed by 4 bases and V by 0 bases; bases with no gene match: 4. The germline V gene encodes CDR1 GTSNPN and CDR2 SVGIG (reference sequence). CDR3: CAWSVQGVVTEAFF. The CDR3 DNA is TGTGCCTGGAGTGTACAGGGGGTGGTCACTGAAGCTTTCTTT.

This clonotype was counted many times. This chain uses TRBV4-2 with TRBJ2-5; D is undetermined. CDR1 LGHNA and CDR2 YNFKEQ come from the germline V gene. V was clipped by 3 bases and J by 0 bases, with 17 bases between them. The CDR3 sequence is 17 residues long. CDR3 loop: CASSQDPRASYQETQYF. The CDR3 DNA reads as TGTGCCAGCAGCCAGGACCCCCGGGCCTCGTACCAAGAGACCCAGTACTTC.

V usage is TRBV4-1 and J usage is TRBJ1-1; 8 positions match TRBD1. V was clipped by 4 bases and J by 1 base; unmatched bases: 8. CDR1 is MGHRA, CDR2 YSYEKL, per germline. CDR3 length: 16 residues. CDR3 DNA sequence: TGCGCCAGCAGCCCCACCGCAGGGGGCGGGAACACTGAAGCTTTCTTT. It is translated as CASSPTAGGGNTEAFF.

The sample holds many counts of this clonotype. This rearrangement joins TRBV5-5 to TRBJ2-1, with 10 bases aligning to TRBD2. CDR1 is SGHKS, CDR2 YYEKEE, per germline (reference sequence). Trimming at V came to 5 bases and at J to 4 bases, leaving 6 bases not matched to a gene. This CDR3 has 15 residues. CDR3 DNA sequence: TGTGCCAGCAGGACTACTAGCGGGGCGTACAATGAGCAGTTCTTC. It specifies CASRTTSGAYNEQFF.

The chain combines TRBV7-8 with TRBJ1-6, with unresolved D. Germline assignment: CDR1 SGHVS and CDR2 FQNEAQ. With 2 bases removed from V and 10 bases from J, the gap between germline ends came to 18 bases. CDR3 length: 16 residues. As DNA, the CDR3 is TGTGCCAGCAGCTTACCTGGGCCTTCACAGAGATCACCCCTCCACTTT. It encodes CASSLPGPSQRSPLHF.

This clonotype was observed many times. This sequence joins TRBV20-1 and TRBJ2-3; D may correspond to TRBD1 or TRBD2 (5 bases each). V lost 2 bases, J lost 1 base, and 19 bases lay in between. The V gene's germline CDR1 is DFQATT and CDR2 SNEGSKA (reference sequence). The CDR3 has 17 amino acids. Here the CDR3 DNA reads TGCAGTGCTAGAAATCCGGGACGCCGAAGGGGCACAGATACGCAGTATTTT. Protein sequence: CSARNPGRRRGTDTQYF.